This is a list of T cell receptor beta chains from one sample in a study of blood T cell repertoires in COVID-19. Produced via immunoSEQ multiplex PCR; TCRdb's table is partial and in-frame only. The sample carries 350,000 to 450,000 clones, 70% to 90% recorded once. The material sequenced was peripheral blood. These receptors originate from a middle-aged man with acute or convalescent COVID-19. Each CDR3 is given with its conserved first and last residue.

>TRBV20-1|TRBJ2-3
CSASPGNWADTQYF
>TRBV20-1|TRBJ2-1
CSASTGVGYNEQFF
>TRBV7-9|TRBJ2-7
CASSLEGQDIYEQYF
>TRBV19|TRBJ2-4
CASSNLIAGRRIQYF
>TRBV7-3|TRBJ1-2
CASSSQGFGYTF
>TRBV18|TRBJ2-7
CASSPGTGGPYEQYF
>TRBV6-5|TRBJ2-3
CASTTGTDTQYF
>TRBV4-2|TRBJ2-3
CASSQDLAGRSTDTQYF
>TRBV19|TRBJ1-5
CASGGEAHQPQHF
>TRBV15|TRBJ2-7
CATSRNRDRLYEQYF
>TRBV5-8|TRBJ1-6
CASSQRGTVESPLHF
>TRBV2|TRBJ1-1
CAGGQDANTEAFF
>TRBV7-8|TRBJ1-5
CASSSGQGAPSNQPQHF
>TRBV6-4|TRBJ2-4
CASSDVGQGILSKNIQYF
>TRBV2|TRBJ1-2
CASSAGTGSNYGYTF
>TRBV24-1|TRBJ2-7
CATSDSGLSGGDYEQYF
>TRBV4-2|TRBJ1-3
CASSQTDRAGNTIYF
>TRBV9|TRBJ1-4
CASSAGTGGRGLFF
>TRBV27|TRBJ2-2
CASRGTSSRGNTGELFF
>TRBV9|TRBJ2-1
CASSFGTSGGANNEQFF
>TRBV2|TRBJ1-6
CASSVGTQGDSPLHF
>TRBV21-1|TRBJ2-7
CASSKGQGAFEQYF
>TRBV27|TRBJ2-4
CASSSIAGGTKNIQYF